This TCR beta chain comes out of a study of OX40 agonist ivuxolimab in advanced cancers. Method: immunoSEQ multiplex PCR; TCRdb's copy keeps in-frame clones and lacks some. The table has around 100,000 clones, 80% to 90% seen once; the top ten hold approximately 5.7%. The CDR3 is 15 amino acids. The rearrangement uses TRBV7-5 and TRBJ2-3; TRBD1, as called in the table, went unchecked against the DNA. TRBV7-5 is assigned pseudogene status. The source material was CD4+ or CD8+ T cells sorted from blood, sampled in a trial of the OX40 agonist ivuxolimab. The sequence was collected from an adult with an advanced solid tumor such as melanoma, head and neck, liver or kidney cancer. The CDR3 nucleotides are TGTGCCAGAAGCTTAGGGGACAGCTACACAGATACGCAGTATTTT. It specifies CARSLGDSYTDTQYF.